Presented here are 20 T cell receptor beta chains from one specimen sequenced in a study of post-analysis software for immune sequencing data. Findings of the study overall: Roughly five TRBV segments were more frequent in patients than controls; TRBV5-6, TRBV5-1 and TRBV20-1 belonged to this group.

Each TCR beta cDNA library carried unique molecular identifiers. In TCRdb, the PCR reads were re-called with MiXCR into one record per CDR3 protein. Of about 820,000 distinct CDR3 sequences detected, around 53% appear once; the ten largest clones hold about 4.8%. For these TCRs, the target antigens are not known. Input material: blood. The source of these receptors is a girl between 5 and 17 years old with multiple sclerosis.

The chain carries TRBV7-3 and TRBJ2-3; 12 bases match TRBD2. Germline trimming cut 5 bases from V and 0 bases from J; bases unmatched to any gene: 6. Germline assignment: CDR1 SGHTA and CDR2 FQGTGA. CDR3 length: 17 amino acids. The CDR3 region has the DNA TGTGCCAGCAGCCCCGGGACTAGCGGGTTAAGCACAGATACGCAGTATTTT. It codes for CASSPGTSGLSTDTQYF.

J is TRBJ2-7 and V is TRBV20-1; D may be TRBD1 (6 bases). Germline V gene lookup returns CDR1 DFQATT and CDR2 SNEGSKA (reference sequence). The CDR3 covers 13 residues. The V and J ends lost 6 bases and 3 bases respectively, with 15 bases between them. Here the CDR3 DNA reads TGCAGTGCCAGGAGGTGGGACAACTACGAGCAGTACTTC. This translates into CSARRWDNYEQYF.

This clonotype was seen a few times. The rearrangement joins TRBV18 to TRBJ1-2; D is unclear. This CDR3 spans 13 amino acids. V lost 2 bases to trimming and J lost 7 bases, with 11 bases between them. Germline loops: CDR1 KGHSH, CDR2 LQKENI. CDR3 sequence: CASSPSLVRGYTF. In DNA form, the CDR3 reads TGTGCCAGCTCACCAAGCTTGGTCCGTGGCTACACCTTC.

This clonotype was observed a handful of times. CDR3 nucleotide sequence: TGTGCCAGCAGTCCCACTAGCACCCGCACAGATACGCAGTATTTT. Amino acid sequence: CASSPTSTRTDTQYF. This rearrangement joins TRBV12-3 or TRBV12-4 to TRBJ2-3, with D possibly matching TRBD2 (6 bases). The CDR3 totals 15 residues. V lost 5 bases to trimming and J lost 1 base, with 13 bases between them.

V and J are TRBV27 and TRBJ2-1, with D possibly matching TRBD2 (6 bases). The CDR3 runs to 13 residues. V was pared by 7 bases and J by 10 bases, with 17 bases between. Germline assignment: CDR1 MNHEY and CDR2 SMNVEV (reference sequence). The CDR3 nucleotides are TGTGCCAGCACCCAAGGGACTTTCGGGGAGCAGTTCTTC. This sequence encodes CASTQGTFGEQFF.

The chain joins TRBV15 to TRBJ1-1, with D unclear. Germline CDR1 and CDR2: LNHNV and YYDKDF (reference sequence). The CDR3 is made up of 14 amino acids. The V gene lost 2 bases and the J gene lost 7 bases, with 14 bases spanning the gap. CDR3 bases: TGTGCCACCAGCAGAAAGGACGCTGTAAGTGAAGCTTTCTTT. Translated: CATSRKDAVSEAFF.

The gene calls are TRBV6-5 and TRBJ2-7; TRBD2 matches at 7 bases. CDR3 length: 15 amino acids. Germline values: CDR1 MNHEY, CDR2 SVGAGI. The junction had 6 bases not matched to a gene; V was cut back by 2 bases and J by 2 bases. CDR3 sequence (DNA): TGTGCCAGCAGTTACCAAGCGGGGATAGCCTACGAGCAGTACTTC. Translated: CASSYQAGIAYEQYF.

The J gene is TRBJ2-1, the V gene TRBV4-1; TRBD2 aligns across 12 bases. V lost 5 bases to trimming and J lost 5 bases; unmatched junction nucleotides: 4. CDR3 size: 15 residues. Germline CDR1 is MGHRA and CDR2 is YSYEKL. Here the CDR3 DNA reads TGCGCCAGCAGCTATACTAGCGGGGGGCACAATGAGCAGTTCTTC. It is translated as CASSYTSGGHNEQFF.

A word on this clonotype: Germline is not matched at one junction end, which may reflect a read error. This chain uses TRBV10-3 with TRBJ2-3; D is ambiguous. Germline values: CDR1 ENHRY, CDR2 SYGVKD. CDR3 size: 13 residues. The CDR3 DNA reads TGTGCCATCAGTGAGTTGGGCACAGATATGCAGTATTTT. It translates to CAISELGTDMQYF.

The CDR3 is CASSSGTGTLYEQYF. Written as DNA, the CDR3 is TGTGCCAGCAGCTCCGGGACAGGGACCCTCTACGAGCAGTACTTC. The rearrangement joins TRBV11-2 to TRBJ2-7; 9 positions agree with TRBD1. This CDR3 has 15 amino acids. V shed 4 bases and J 3 bases; nucleotides not matched to a gene: 7. From germline, CDR1 is SGHAT and CDR2 FQNNGV.

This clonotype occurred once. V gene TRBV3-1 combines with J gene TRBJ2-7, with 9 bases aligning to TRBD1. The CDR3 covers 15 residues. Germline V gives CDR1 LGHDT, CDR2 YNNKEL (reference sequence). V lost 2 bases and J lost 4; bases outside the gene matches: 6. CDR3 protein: CASSQPGTGTYEQYF. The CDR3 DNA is TGTGCCAGCAGCCAACCCGGGACAGGGACATACGAGCAGTACTTC.

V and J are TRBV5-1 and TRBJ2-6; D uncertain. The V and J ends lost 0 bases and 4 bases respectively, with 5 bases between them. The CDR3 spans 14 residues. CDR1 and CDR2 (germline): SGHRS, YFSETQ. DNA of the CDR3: TGCGCCAGCAGCTTGGATGGGGGGGCCAACGTCCTGACTTTC. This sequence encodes CASSLDGGANVLTF.

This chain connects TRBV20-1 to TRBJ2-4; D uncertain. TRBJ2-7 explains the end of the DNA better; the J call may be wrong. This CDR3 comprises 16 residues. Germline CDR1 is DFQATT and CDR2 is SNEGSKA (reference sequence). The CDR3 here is CSAISREAASYYEQYF. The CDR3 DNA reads TGCAGTGCTATATCTCGCGAGGCAGCCTCCTACTACGAGCAGTACTTC.

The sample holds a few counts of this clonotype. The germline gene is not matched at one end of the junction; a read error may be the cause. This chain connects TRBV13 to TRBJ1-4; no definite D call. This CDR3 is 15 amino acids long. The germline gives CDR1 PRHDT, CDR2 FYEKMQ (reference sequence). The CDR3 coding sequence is TGTGCCAGCAGATTAGACCGGGGTTCTAATGAAAAACTGTTTTTT. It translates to CASRLDRGSNEKLFF.

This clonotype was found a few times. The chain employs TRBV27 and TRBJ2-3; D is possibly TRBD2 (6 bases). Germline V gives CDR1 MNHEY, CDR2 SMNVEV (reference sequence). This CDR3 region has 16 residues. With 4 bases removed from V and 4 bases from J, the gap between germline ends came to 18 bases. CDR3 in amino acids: CASSWRLVGGPDTQYF. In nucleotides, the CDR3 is TGTGCCAGCAGTTGGAGACTAGTTGGGGGTCCAGATACGCAGTATTTT.

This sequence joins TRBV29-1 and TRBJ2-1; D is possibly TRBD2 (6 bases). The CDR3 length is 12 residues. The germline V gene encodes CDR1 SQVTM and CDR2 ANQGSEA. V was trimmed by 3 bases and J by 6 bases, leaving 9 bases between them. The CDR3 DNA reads TGCAGCGTTGAGGTGGGGGGCAATGAGCAGTTCTTC. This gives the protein CSVEVGGNEQFF.

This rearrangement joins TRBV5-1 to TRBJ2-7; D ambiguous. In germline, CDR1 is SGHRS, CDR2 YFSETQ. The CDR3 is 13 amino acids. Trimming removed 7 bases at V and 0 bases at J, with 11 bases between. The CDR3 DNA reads TGCGCCAGCCGACCAGAGAGCTCCTACGAGCAGTACTTC. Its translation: CASRPESSYEQYF.

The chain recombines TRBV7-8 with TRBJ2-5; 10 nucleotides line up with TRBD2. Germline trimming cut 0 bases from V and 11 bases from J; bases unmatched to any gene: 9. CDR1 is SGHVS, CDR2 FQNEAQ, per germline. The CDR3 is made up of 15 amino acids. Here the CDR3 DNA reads TGTGCCAGCAGCTTAGCTAGCGGGGGGCGCGATGAGCAGTACTTC. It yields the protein CASSLASGGRDEQYF.

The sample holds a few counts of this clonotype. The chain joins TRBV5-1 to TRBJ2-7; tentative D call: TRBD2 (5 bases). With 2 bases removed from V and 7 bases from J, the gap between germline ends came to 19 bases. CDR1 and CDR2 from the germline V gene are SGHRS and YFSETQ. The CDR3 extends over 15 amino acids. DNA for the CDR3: TGCGCCAGCAGCTTCAGGCAGGACCTACGAGGGGAGCAGTACTTC. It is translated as CASSFRQDLRGEQYF.

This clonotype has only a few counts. This CDR3 is CSARDLVPDTQYF. In DNA, the CDR3 is TGCAGTGCTAGAGATCTTGTCCCAGATACGCAGTATTTT. This sequence joins TRBV20-1 and TRBJ2-3; no definite D call. Germline CDR1 reads DFQATT; CDR2 reads SNEGSKA (reference sequence). Trimming stripped 0 bases from V and 4 bases from J, with 8 bases between. There are 13 residues in the CDR3.